Presented here are 7 T cell receptor beta chains from one specimen sequenced in a study of blood T cells in healthy people across ages. Together with a sample-barcoded 5' primer, a J-beta primer mix was included in a second PCR lasting about 6 to 12 cycles. TCRdb reprocessed the 5' RACE reads via MiXCR and lists one record per CDR3 protein. This table holds some 1,000,000 distinct CDR3 sequences, 20% to 25% found once. The same data also contributed to another study, on T cells of mothers and their children.

The sample consisted of blood. The receptors stem from a girl aged 2-9 years in good health.

The sample holds a few counts of this clonotype. This chain connects TRBV5-1 to TRBJ1-2, with D perhaps matching TRBD1 (6 bases). CDR3 length: 15 residues. V was clipped by 4 bases and J by 7 bases, with 20 bases between them. Germline lookup yields CDR1 SGHRS and CDR2 YFSETQ. The CDR3 nucleotides are TGCGCCAGCAGCATAGGGGGAGCGCATACCGGTGGCTACACCTTC. Encoded protein: CASSIGGAHTGGYTF.

This clonotype was detected a few times. The chain has TRBV9 and TRBJ2-3; 10 bases map to TRBD2. The ends lost 3 bases at V and 4 bases at J; junction bases unmatched: 11. This CDR3 has 17 residues. Germline assignment: CDR1 SGDLS and CDR2 YYNGEE. The CDR3 region is CASSGPPSGSMSDTQYF. CDR3 DNA sequence: TGTGCCAGCAGCGGTCCCCCTAGCGGGAGTATGTCAGATACGCAGTATTTT.

This chain joins TRBV14 and TRBJ2-1; 8 bases align to TRBD1. Germline V gene sequence: CDR1 SGHDN, CDR2 FVKESK. The CDR3 runs to 16 residues. V dropped 8 bases and J dropped 6; count of bases not matched to a gene: 15. The CDR3 sequence: CASGSPIQGGFNEQFF. The DNA of the CDR3 is TGTGCCAGCGGATCACCAATACAGGGGGGATTCAATGAGCAGTTCTTC.

This rearrangement joins TRBV7-8 to TRBJ1-5; tentatively, D is TRBD1 (5 bases). The germline V gene encodes CDR1 SGHVS and CDR2 FQNEAQ. The CDR3 is made up of 15 amino acids. Trimming stripped 4 bases from V and 0 bases from J, with 10 bases between. As DNA, the CDR3 is TGTGCCAGCAGCTCCCGGGACTCTAGCAATCAGCCCCAGCATTTT. Protein product: CASSSRDSSNQPQHF.

The V call is TRBV20-1, the J call TRBJ1-2; 7 bases match TRBD1. Germline V gene data show CDR1 as DFQATT and CDR2 as SNEGSKA (reference sequence). Trimming at V came to 8 bases and at J to 4 bases, leaving 13 bases not matched to a gene. The CDR3 length is 14 residues. CDR3 region: CSPSGGVSAYGYTF. The CDR3 DNA reads as TGCAGTCCCTCAGGGGGGGTCTCGGCCTATGGCTACACCTTC.

For this clonotype: Since the CDR3 does not end with the conserved phenylalanine or tryptophan, this likely comes from a read error. This chain uses TRBV27 with TRBJ2-7; TRBD1 aligns across 7 bases. V was clipped by 2 bases and J by 5 bases; unmatched bases: 6. The CDR3 totals 14 residues. Germline-derived CDR1 and CDR2 are MNHEY and SMNVEV (reference sequence). The CDR3 loop reads CASSLDRDVNEQYL. The CDR3 coding sequence is TGTGCCAGCAGTTTAGACAGGGACGTCAACGAGCAGTACCTC.

This chain joins TRBV10-3 and TRBJ1-6; 9 bases line up with TRBD1. The germline gives CDR1 ENHRY, CDR2 SYGVKD. V shed 0 bases and J 11 bases; nucleotides not matched to a gene: 5. The CDR3 spans 15 residues. The CDR3 coding sequence is TGTGCCATCAGTGAGTCTCCGGGACAGGGCCCACCCCTCCACTTT. Translating gives CAISESPGQGPPLHF.